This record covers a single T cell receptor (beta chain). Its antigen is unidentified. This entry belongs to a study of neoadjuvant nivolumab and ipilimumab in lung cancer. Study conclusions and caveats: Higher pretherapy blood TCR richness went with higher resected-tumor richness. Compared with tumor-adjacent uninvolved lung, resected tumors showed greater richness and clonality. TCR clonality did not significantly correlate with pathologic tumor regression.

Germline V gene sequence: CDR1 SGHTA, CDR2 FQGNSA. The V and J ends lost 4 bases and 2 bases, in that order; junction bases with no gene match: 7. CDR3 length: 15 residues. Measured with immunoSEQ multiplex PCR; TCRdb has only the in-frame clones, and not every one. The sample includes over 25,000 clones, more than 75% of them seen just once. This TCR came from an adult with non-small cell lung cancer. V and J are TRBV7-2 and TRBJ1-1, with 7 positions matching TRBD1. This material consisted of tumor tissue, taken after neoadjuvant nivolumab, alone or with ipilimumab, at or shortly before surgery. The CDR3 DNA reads TGTGCCAGCAGCTCTCAACAGGGGATTAACACTGAAGCTTTCTTT. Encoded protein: CASSSQQGINTEAFF.